One sample yielded the 6 T cell receptor beta chains listed below, sequenced in a study of CD8 T cells in Susac syndrome. RNA amounts of 0.5 to 1 ug underwent reverse transcription with random hexamers. Each CDR3 protein is one row after TCRdb ran MiXCR on the immunoSEQ multiplex PCR reads. The sample includes under 80,000 distinct CDR3 sequences, around 93% of them seen just once. The sequenced sample consisted of CD4+ T cells from PBMCs. These receptors were obtained from a human donor with Susac syndrome.

The chain joins TRBV11-2 to TRBJ2-7; D ambiguous. This CDR3 has 11 amino acids. Germline lookup yields CDR1 SGHAT and CDR2 FQNNGV. Trimming took off 0 bases at V and 4 bases at J, with 1 base between the two ends. This CDR3 reads CASSLEYEQYF. CDR3 DNA: TGTGCCAGCAGCTTAGAGTACGAGCAGTACTTC. Full variable domain (missing parts from reference TRBV11-2 and TRBJ2-7): EAGVAQSPRYKIIEKRQSVAFWCNPISGHATLYWYQQILGQGPKLLIQFQNNGVVDDSQLPKDRFSAERLKGVDSTLKIQPAKLEDSAVYLCASSLEYEQYFGPGTRLTVT.

The genes are TRBV3-1 and TRBJ2-7; tentatively, D is TRBD2 (6 bases). The germline V gene has CDR1 LGHDT and CDR2 YNNKEL (reference sequence). The CDR3 covers 14 residues. V gave up 0 bases and J gave up 5 bases, with 11 bases separating them. CDR3 sequence: CASSQEVGGHEQYF. As DNA, the CDR3 is TGTGCCAGCAGCCAAGAAGTCGGAGGGCACGAGCAGTACTTC.

The chain couples TRBV28 to TRBJ1-1, with D possibly TRBD1 on 6 matching bases. The CDR3 runs to 14 residues. The germline CDR1 and CDR2 sequences are MDHEN and SYDVKM. Trimming took off 3 bases at V and 6 bases at J, with 14 bases between the two ends. Here the CDR3 reads CASSFGGLGPEAFF. The CDR3 nucleotides read TGTGCCAGCAGTTTTGGGGGGCTTGGTCCTGAAGCTTTCTTT.

V is TRBV20-1 and J is TRBJ2-6, with TRBD2 matching over 13 bases. The V gene's germline CDR1 is DFQATT and CDR2 SNEGSKA (reference sequence). J lost 3 bases, V lost 1 base, and 15 bases had no gene match. The CDR3 spans 21 residues. CDR3 sequence: CSARALPTSGGRVVGANVLTF. CDR3 nucleotide sequence: TGCAGTGCTAGAGCCCTACCGACTAGCGGGGGGCGGGTGGTTGGGGCCAACGTCCTGACTTTC.

This chain connects TRBV9 to TRBJ2-5, with D perhaps matching TRBD2 (6 bases). This CDR3 is built from 14 residues. Trimming stripped 2 bases from V and 2 bases from J, with 10 bases between. Germline CDR1 and CDR2: SGDLS and YYNGEE. For the CDR3, the DNA is TGTGCCAGCAGCGTGGGGGGTGCTCAAGAGACCCAGTACTTC. Translation: CASSVGGAQETQYF.

V usage is TRBV7-2 and J usage is TRBJ1-3; D ambiguous. Trimming shortened V by 0 bases and J by 7 bases, and 10 bases separated the two germline ends. Germline V gene lookup returns CDR1 SGHTA and CDR2 FQGNSA. The CDR3 consists of 14 residues. The CDR3 nucleotides read TGTGCCAGCAGCTTAGCCGGGATGAGGAACACCATATATTTT. It codes for CASSLAGMRNTIYF.